This T cell receptor beta chain was retrieved from a study of a mutant IDH1 vaccine in newly diagnosed glioma. The time point was: week 47, end of study. Every single dose of the vaccine, 300 ug of mutant IDH1 20-mer peptide, came with topical imiquimod. The method was immunoSEQ multiplex PCR; TCRdb's version includes in-frame clones alone and lacks a portion of them. The table includes about 34,000 clones, 85% to 90% detected once. Germline V lookup: CDR1 SGHRS, CDR2 YFSETQ. V was trimmed by 5 bases and J by 5 bases, leaving 16 bases between them. This CDR3 is built from 14 residues. Concerning this clone: Its antigen is still unknown.

This chain uses TRBV5-1 with TRBJ1-1; no definite D call. Sequences were derived from PBMCs, sampled from a glioma patient whose treatment included an IDH1 peptide vaccine. This sequence originates from a young woman with glioma. CDR3 in DNA: TGCGCCAGCAGTCTCTCAGGATCGGGAACTGAAGCTTTCTTT. It yields the protein CASSLSGSGTEAFF.